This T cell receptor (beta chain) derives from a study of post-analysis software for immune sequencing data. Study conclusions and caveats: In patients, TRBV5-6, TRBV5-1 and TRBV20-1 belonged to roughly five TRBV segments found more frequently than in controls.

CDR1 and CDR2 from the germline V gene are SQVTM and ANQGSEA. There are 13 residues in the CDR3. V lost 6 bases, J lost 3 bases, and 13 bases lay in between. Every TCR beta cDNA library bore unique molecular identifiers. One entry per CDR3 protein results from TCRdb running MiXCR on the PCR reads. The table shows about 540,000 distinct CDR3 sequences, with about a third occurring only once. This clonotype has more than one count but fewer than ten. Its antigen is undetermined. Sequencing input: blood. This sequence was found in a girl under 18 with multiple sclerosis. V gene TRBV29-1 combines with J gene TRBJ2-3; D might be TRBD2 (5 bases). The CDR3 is CSVVEGRTDTQYF. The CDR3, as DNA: TGCAGCGTCGTAGAGGGTCGTACAGATACGCAGTATTTT.